A single sample gave rise to the 22 T cell receptor beta chains below, sequenced in a study of blood T cell repertoires in COVID-19. TCRdb's table, derived via immunoSEQ multiplex PCR, lists solely in-frame clones and lacks some. This sample has approximately 450,000 clones, with 80% to 90% found just once. Sequencing was performed on PBMCs or T cells enriched from blood (not recorded which). The receptor source for this set is a man in his thirties or forties who had recovered from COVID-19.

The chain combines TRBV29-1 with TRBJ1-2; D uncertain. Germline CDR1 and CDR2: SQVTM and ANQGSEA. This CDR3 is 13 amino acids long. The ends were cut back, 3 bases at V and 4 bases at J, with 12 bases in the middle. This chain's CDR3 is CSVDARGGYGYTF. In nucleotides, the CDR3 is TGCAGCGTTGACGCCCGGGGTGGCTATGGCTACACCTTC. Combining the CDR3 with reference TRBV29-1 and TRBJ1-2 gives the whole variable domain SAVISQKPSRDICQRGTSLTIQCQVDSQVTMMFWYRQQPGQSLTLIATANQGSEATYESGFVIDKFPISRPNLTFSTLTVSNMSPEDSSIYLCSVDARGGYGYTFGSGTRLTVV.

The chain is built from TRBV11-2 and TRBJ2-7; the D gene is possibly TRBD2 (5 bases). CDR1 is SGHAT and CDR2 is FQNNGV in the germline V gene. The CDR3 is made up of 15 amino acids. Trimming removed 4 bases at V and 6 bases at J, with 19 bases between. For the CDR3, the DNA is TGTGCCAGCAGCTCTAGCTCAAAGGGCCGGGGCGAGCAGTACTTC. The encoded protein is CASSSSSKGRGEQYF. The full variable domain, its missing parts supplied by reference TRBV11-2 and TRBJ2-7, is EAGVAQSPRYKIIEKRQSVAFWCNPISGHATLYWYQQILGQGPKLLIQFQNNGVVDDSQLPKDRFSAERLKGVDSTLKIQPAKLEDSAVYLCASSSSSKGRGEQYFGPGTRLTVT.

The V and J genes are TRBV13 and TRBJ2-2; 12 bases agree with TRBD2. Germline values: CDR1 PRHDT, CDR2 FYEKMQ (reference sequence). The CDR3 sequence is 18 residues long. With 4 bases clipped from V and 6 bases from J, the junction kept 12 bases outside the gene matches. This CDR3 is CASSYLQATSGSPGELFF. CDR3 bases: TGTGCCAGCAGCTACCTACAAGCGACTAGCGGGAGCCCCGGGGAGCTGTTTTTT.

The CDR3 is CASRTTGRPIYEQYF. CDR3 nucleotides: TGTGCCAGCAGGACCACCGGGAGGCCCATCTACGAGCAGTACTTC. The chain combines TRBV27 with TRBJ2-7, with 7 bases aligning to TRBD2. Trimming took 6 bases from V and 3 from J; bases not matched to a gene: 11. Looked up from germline, CDR1 is MNHEY and CDR2 is SMNVEV (reference sequence). The CDR3 spans 15 residues.

The gene calls are TRBV5-1 and TRBJ2-1, with 8 bases lining up with TRBD2. This CDR3 contains 13 residues. The V and J ends lost 7 bases and 8 bases, in that order; junction bases with no gene match: 8. CDR1 is SGHRS and CDR2 is YFSETQ in the germline V gene. This CDR3 is CASGRGGSDEQFF. The CDR3 nucleotides read TGCGCCAGCGGTCGGGGGGGTAGCGATGAGCAGTTCTTC.

This chain links TRBV4-1 with TRBJ2-7; 11 bases map to TRBD2. The CDR3 covers 17 residues. Trimming took 5 bases from V and 4 from J; bases not matched to a gene: 13. CDR1 is MGHRA, CDR2 YSYEKL, per germline. The CDR3 loop is CASSTVVSGRAGYEQYF. In nucleotides, the CDR3 is TGCGCCAGCAGCACGGTTGTTAGCGGGAGGGCCGGATACGAGCAGTACTTC.

The chain has TRBV4-2 and TRBJ2-1, with TRBD2 identical over 14 bases. The V gene's germline CDR1 is LGHNA and CDR2 YNFKEQ. This CDR3 is built from 17 residues. Losses at the gene ends were 4 bases for V and 4 bases for J; bases not matched to a gene: 6. In DNA form, the CDR3 reads TGTGCCAGCAGCCCGACTAGCGGGAGGGCGGGATACAATGAGCAGTTCTTC. Translated, it gives CASSPTSGRAGYNEQFF.

The chain combines TRBV5-1 with TRBJ1-1; D is perhaps TRBD1 (5 bases). Germline CDR1 and CDR2: SGHRS and YFSETQ. V lost 5 bases to trimming and J lost 1 base, with 9 bases between them. The CDR3 extends over 13 amino acids. The chain's CDR3 is CASSKGQNTEAFF. CDR3 nucleotide sequence: TGCGCCAGCAGTAAGGGGCAGAACACTGAAGCTTTCTTT.

V usage is TRBV9 and J usage is TRBJ2-3; TRBD2 matches at 9 bases. The V and J ends lost 2 bases and 3 bases, in that order; junction bases with no gene match: 19. Germline CDR1 reads SGDLS; CDR2 reads YYNGEE. The CDR3 covers 20 residues. CDR3 nucleotide sequence: TGTGCCAGCAGCGTCTCCCGTGCGGGAGGGGGAAAGCAGAGGACAGATACGCAGTATTTT. It codes for CASSVSRAGGGKQRTDTQYF.

For this clone: This may come from a read error, since a much larger clone is one base off. Other DNA sequences in the same sample also yield this CDR3. The chain employs TRBV28 and TRBJ1-1; TRBD1 matches 9 bases. The CDR3 is 13 residues long. Trimming cost V 6 bases and J 5 bases; bases outside gene matches: 4. Germline V gene lookup returns CDR1 MDHEN and CDR2 SYDVKM. CDR3 in amino acids: CASSQTGGTEAFF. CDR3 nucleotides: TGTGCCAGCAGCCAGACAGGGGGGACTGAAGCTTTCTTT.

V usage is TRBV12-5 and J usage is TRBJ2-7; 8 nucleotides agree with TRBD2. Germline-derived CDR1 and CDR2 are LGHNT and FRNRAP. V shed 0 bases, J shed 5 bases, and the junction held 18 bases outside the gene matches. The CDR3 spans 19 residues. CDR3 loop: CASGLVALGGGRWGNEQYF. CDR3 nucleotides: TGTGCTAGTGGTTTGGTGGCTCTTGGAGGCGGGAGGTGGGGTAACGAGCAGTACTTC. The full variable domain, with the rest looked up from reference TRBV12-5 and TRBJ2-7, is DARVTQTPRHKVTEMGQEVTMRCQPILGHNTVFWYRQTMMQGLELLAYFRNRAPLDDSGMPKDRFSAEMPDATLATLKIQPSEPRDSAVYFCASGLVALGGGRWGNEQYFGPGTRLTVT.

This chain connects TRBV7-2 to TRBJ2-7; no definite D call. Germline lookup yields CDR1 SGHTA and CDR2 FQGNSA. The CDR3 totals 14 residues. The ends were cut back, 5 bases at V and 2 bases at J, with 13 bases in the middle. The CDR3 here is CASSQLLSTYEQYF. The CDR3 DNA reads TGTGCCAGCAGCCAACTATTATCGACCTACGAGCAGTACTTC.

This chain joins TRBV3-1 (or the pseudogene TRBV3-2) and TRBJ2-3, with TRBD2 matching over 11 bases. This CDR3 spans 15 amino acids. Germline V lookup: CDR1 LGHDT, CDR2 YNNKEL (reference sequence). With 7 bases clipped from V and 4 bases from J, the junction kept 7 bases outside the gene matches. CDR3 in amino acids: CASTRLAGSPDTQYF. The CDR3 DNA sequence: TGTGCCAGCACCAGACTAGCGGGGTCCCCAGATACGCAGTATTTT.

The chain links TRBV28 to TRBJ2-5, with D possibly being TRBD2 (6 bases). The ends were cut back, 3 bases at V and 4 bases at J, with 9 bases in the middle. This CDR3 region has 13 residues. CDR1 and CDR2 (germline): MDHEN, SYDVKM. CDR3 sequence reads: CASSLMGGETQYF. Here the CDR3 DNA reads TGTGCCAGCAGTTTGATGGGAGGAGAGACCCAGTACTTC.

The chain employs TRBV29-1 and TRBJ2-7; 8 nucleotides match TRBD1. Germline CDR1 is SQVTM and CDR2 is ANQGSEA. With V trimmed by 5 bases and J by 2 bases, 11 bases remained unmatched. The CDR3 runs 15 residues. CDR3 amino acids: CSVLAFWTGTYEQYF. The DNA for the CDR3 is TGCAGCGTTCTCGCCTTCTGGACAGGGACCTACGAGCAGTACTTC.

The J gene is TRBJ2-5, the V gene TRBV2; 8 bases line up with TRBD2. This CDR3 has 15 amino acids. The germline V gene encodes CDR1 SNHLY and CDR2 FYNNEI. After removal of 4 bases from V and 5 bases from J, the junction contained 9 bases not matched to a gene. CDR3 nucleotides: TGTGCCAGCAGTGTATACGGGAGGGCCTACGAGACCCAGTACTTC. Protein: CASSVYGRAYETQYF.

V and J are TRBV30 and TRBJ2-7, with a weak D call TRBD1 (6 bases). V was trimmed by 0 bases and J by 5 bases, leaving 14 bases between them. Germline V CDR1 and CDR2: GTSNPN, SVGIG (reference sequence). The CDR3 is made up of 14 amino acids. The CDR3 DNA reads as TGTGCCTGGAGTGTGCACAGGGTAAGCGACGAGCAGTACTTC. Its protein is CAWSVHRVSDEQYF.

This clone was seen only a few times. The chain is built from TRBV27 and TRBJ1-1; tentatively, D is TRBD1 (5 bases). Trimming took off 5 bases at V and 4 bases at J, with 8 bases between the two ends. This CDR3 is built from 12 residues. Germline V lookup: CDR1 MNHEY, CDR2 SMNVEV (reference sequence). CDR3: CASSAQGTEAFF. The CDR3 coding sequence is TGTGCCAGCAGTGCTCAGGGCACTGAAGCTTTCTTT.

The chain combines TRBV2 with TRBJ2-4; 7 bases match TRBD1. In germline, CDR1 is SNHLY, CDR2 FYNNEI. J lost 0 bases, V lost 9 bases, and 5 bases had no gene match. This CDR3 comprises 14 residues. CDR3 DNA sequence: TGTGCCAGTTCGACAGGGCTAGCCAAAAACATTCAGTACTTC. Protein sequence: CASSTGLAKNIQYF.

The gene calls are TRBV27 and TRBJ2-3; D remains ambiguous. From germline, CDR1 is MNHEY and CDR2 SMNVEV (reference sequence). Trimming took off 3 bases at V and 8 bases at J, with 12 bases between the two ends. The CDR3 runs to 13 residues. The CDR3 bases are TGTGCCAGCAGTTTCGCTGTGCGCGGTACGCAGTATTTT. Its protein is CASSFAVRGTQYF.

CDR3 loop: CSVDQGRNTEAFF. Here the CDR3 DNA reads TGCAGCGTTGACCAGGGGCGGAACACTGAAGCTTTCTTT. V usage is TRBV29-1 and J usage is TRBJ1-1; D is possibly TRBD1 (6 bases). Per the germline V gene, CDR1 is SQVTM and CDR2 is ANQGSEA. The V and J ends lost 3 bases and 1 base respectively, with 9 bases between them. This CDR3 is 13 amino acids long.

The rearrangement links TRBV28 to TRBJ1-1, with D unclear. The CDR3 is 13 amino acids. Germline V gene data show CDR1 as MDHEN and CDR2 as SYDVKM. V was pared by 5 bases and J by 6 bases, with 13 bases between. This chain's CDR3 is CASSPYVEAEAFF. The CDR3 bases are TGTGCCAGCAGTCCCTACGTGGAGGCTGAAGCTTTCTTT.